Listed below are T cell receptor beta chains from one sample, sequenced in a study of T cell responses to AZD1222 COVID-19 vaccine. Sequencing used immunoSEQ multiplex PCR; TCRdb keeps in-frame clones, though not all of them. The data hold around 58,000 clones, with about 80% observed a single time. The input for sequencing was peripheral blood, taken on day 0 of AZD1222 vaccination. Receptors were obtained from an adult in good health. The CDR3 runs from the conserved cysteine through the conserved F or W. The D gene is left open where the match is weak. A row's size may be missing; if present it is once, few, many or a size class.

J gene,V gene,D gene,clone size,CDR3 protein,CDR3 DNA
TRBJ2-7,TRBV6-5,NA,once,CASSYSGHSSSYEQYF,TGTGCCAGCAGTTACTCCGGCCACTCGAGCTCCTACGAGCAGTACTTC
TRBJ1-1,TRBV5-8,TRBD1,NA,CASSEGDRVVTEAFF,TGTGCCAGCAGCGAGGGGGACAGGGTTGTCACTGAAGCTTTCTTT
TRBJ2-3,TRBV2,TRBD2,NA,CASSGTSGNTDTQYF,TGTGCCAGCAGTGGGACTAGCGGGAATACAGATACGCAGTATTTT
TRBJ1-2,TRBV2,NA,NA,CASSEGPGPYGYTF,TGTGCCAGCAGTGAAGGCCCAGGGCCCTATGGCTACACCTTC
TRBJ2-3,TRBV5-1,TRBD1,NA,CASRATGGLRDTQYF,TGCGCCAGCCGCGCGACAGGGGGCCTGAGAGATACGCAGTATTTT
TRBJ1-2,TRBV5-1,NA,NA,CASSPPGTNYGYTF,TGCGCCAGCAGCCCCCCAGGGACTAACTATGGCTACACCTTC
TRBJ1-1,TRBV6-5,TRBD1,NA,CASSRQQGLGTEAFF,TGTGCCAGCAGTCGTCAACAGGGGTTGGGCACTGAAGCTTTCTTT
TRBJ1-6,TRBV7-9,NA,NA,CASSLSRGYSPLHF,TGTGCCAGCAGCCTCTCTCGGGGATATTCACCCCTCCACTTT
TRBJ1-1,TRBV19,TRBD1,many,CASLGQGNTEAFF,TGTGCCAGCCTGGGACAGGGGAACACTGAAGCTTTCTTT
TRBJ2-1,TRBV9,TRBD2,few,CASSVGLAGGPQFF,TGTGCCAGCAGCGTCGGACTAGCGGGAGGGCCCCAGTTCTTC
TRBJ1-2,TRBV19,NA,NA,CASSISRDIYGYTF,TGTGCCAGTAGTATCAGCCGGGACATCTATGGCTACACCTTC
TRBJ2-2,TRBV9,NA,NA,CASSVGPRTLLGGELFF,TGTGCCAGCAGCGTGGGCCCCCGGACCCTACTTGGCGGGGAGCTGTTTTTT
TRBJ1-5,TRBV10-3,NA,NA,CAISVGTNQPQHF,TGTGCCATCAGTGTCGGGACGAATCAGCCCCAGCATTTT
TRBJ1-5,TRBV27,TRBD1,NA,CASSPDRVQPQHF,TGTGCCAGCAGCCCTGACAGGGTACAGCCCCAGCATTTT
TRBJ2-2,TRBV5-1,TRBD2,NA,CASSNIAGALRGELFF,TGCGCCAGCAGCAATATAGCGGGAGCGTTGAGGGGGGAGCTGTTTTTT
TRBJ2-7,TRBV6-5,NA,NA,CASSRGPYEQYF,TGTGCCAGCAGCAGGGGCCCCTACGAGCAGTACTTC
TRBJ2-3,TRBV2,NA,NA,CASSRRQATDTQYF,TGTGCCAGCAGTCGCCGACAGGCCACAGATACGCAGTATTTT
TRBJ1-2,TRBV27,TRBD1,NA,CASSIRTGSLGGYTF,TGTGCCAGCAGTATACGGACAGGCAGCCTTGGGGGCTACACCTTC
TRBJ2-4,TRBV11-2,NA,few,CATSTGPKNIQYF,TGTGCCACCTCGACCGGGCCCAAAAACATTCAGTACTTC
TRBJ1-1,TRBV5-1,NA,NA,CASSLGAGENTEAFF,TGCGCCAGCAGCTTGGGGGCCGGGGAAAACACTGAAGCTTTCTTT
TRBJ1-2,TRBV5-4,NA,NA,CASSLDTANYGYTF,TGTGCCAGCAGCTTGGACACAGCTAACTATGGCTACACCTTC
TRBJ2-2,TRBV5-1,NA,NA,CASSLHRQFSTGELFF,TGCGCCAGCAGCCTACACCGACAGTTCTCCACCGGGGAGCTGTTTTTT
TRBJ1-4,TRBV10-2,NA,few,CASSEPRAGSNEKLFF,TGCGCCAGCAGTGAGCCGCGTGCGGGGTCTAATGAAAAACTGTTTTTT
TRBJ2-1,TRBV7-9,NA,NA,CASSATWGRARGNEQFF,TGTGCCAGCAGCGCAACATGGGGCAGGGCAAGAGGCAATGAGCAGTTCTTC
TRBJ2-7,TRBV7-2,TRBD1,NA,CASSFTGGEQYF,TGTGCCAGCAGCTTTACAGGGGGCGAGCAGTACTTC
TRBJ1-2,TRBV6-5,TRBD1,NA,CASLIGQGGYTF,TGTGCCAGCCTGATCGGACAGGGAGGCTACACCTTC
TRBJ2-1,TRBV4-2,NA,NA,CASSQGLGHPNEQFF,TGTGCCAGCAGCCAAGGTCTAGGTCACCCCAATGAGCAGTTCTTC
TRBJ1-2,TRBV18,NA,NA,CASSPERQANYGYTF,TGTGCCAGCTCACCAGAGAGACAGGCCAACTATGGCTACACCTTC
TRBJ2-7,TRBV19,TRBD1,once,CASSSAGGPYEQYF,TGTGCCAGTAGTTCGGCAGGGGGACCCTACGAGCAGTACTTC
TRBJ2-3,TRBV5-1,TRBD1,once,CASSTRTGTTDTQYF,TGCGCCAGCAGCACTCGGACAGGAACCACAGATACGCAGTATTTT
TRBJ2-1,TRBV5-6,TRBD2,NA,CASSDGPGRDNEQFF,TGTGCCAGCAGCGACGGACCCGGGAGGGACAATGAGCAGTTCTTC
TRBJ2-2,TRBV7-9,TRBD2,NA,CASSLHQGGRFTGELFF,TGTGCCAGCAGCTTACATCAAGGCGGGAGATTCACCGGGGAGCTGTTTTTT
TRBJ1-5,TRBV30,NA,once,CAWSVTQGRGSVNQPQHF,TGTGCCTGGAGTGTAACGCAGGGAAGGGGGTCCGTGAATCAGCCCCAGCATTTT
TRBJ2-3,TRBV7-2,NA,NA,CASSLGPFEKYTDTQYF,TGTGCCAGCAGCTTAGGTCCTTTCGAGAAGTACACAGATACGCAGTATTTT